These 32 T cell receptor beta chains originate from one sample sequenced in a study of cytomegalovirus exposure and HLA in healthy donors listed by TCRdb under 2017. Receptor libraries were prepared by the immunoSEQ multiplex PCR assay. The multiplex PCR relied on a mix of 60 forward primers for TCR Vbeta segments and 13 reverse primers for TCR Jbeta segments. The immuneACCESS repertoire file appears here via TCRdb, limited to in-frame rearrangements. These files lack a portion of the clones; in checked studies, under half of the deficit traces to unresolved V genes, and the cause of the others is not known. Counted in this sample were under 200,000 clones; roughly 73% of them appeared once. The ten top clones hold roughly 5% of the sample. The sequencing sample was made of PBMCs. Every receptor here comes from a male donor in good health and CMV-seronegative.

In its sample, this clone was seen a few times. The chain has TRBV6-6 and TRBJ1-1; TRBD1 agrees at 7 bases. V shed 5 bases and J 8 bases; nucleotides not matched to a gene: 5. CDR1 and CDR2 from the germline V gene are MNHNY and SVGAGI (reference sequence). This CDR3 has 12 residues. CDR3 in DNA: TGTGCCAGCAGTATGGGGACAGAGGAAGCTTTCTTT. Translation gives CASSMGTEEAFF.

The CDR3 is CASSGQGAGETQYF. The DNA for the CDR3 is TGTGCCAGCAGTGGACAGGGGGCAGGGGAGACCCAGTACTTC. This chain links TRBV27 with TRBJ2-5, with 11 bases fitting TRBD1. Germline CDR1 MNHEY, CDR2 SMNVEV (reference sequence). V shed 5 bases and J 5 bases; nucleotides not matched to a gene: 4. The length of the CDR3 is 14 residues.

The chain is built from TRBV6-6 and TRBJ2-7, with a weak D call TRBD2 (6 bases). This CDR3 is 15 amino acids long. V shed 6 bases and J shed 2 bases, with 17 bases lying between them. CDR1 and CDR2 (germline): MNHNY, SVGAGI (reference sequence). In DNA form, the CDR3 reads TGTGCCAGCAGCACCAGGCGGGATCGGACCTACGAGCAGTACTTC. Encoded protein: CASSTRRDRTYEQYF.

This clone was found once. CDR3 nucleotides: TGTGCCAGCAGTGGCGGGGGAGGTCCCTACGAGCAGTACTTC. As protein: CASSGGGGPYEQYF. The J gene is TRBJ2-7, the V gene TRBV6-1, with 7 bases fitting TRBD2. V lost 4 bases, J lost 2 bases, and 5 bases stayed unmatched. The CDR3 sequence is 14 residues long. CDR1 MNHNS and CDR2 SASEGT come from the germline V gene.

The V call is TRBV10-3, the J call TRBJ2-1; D remains unclear. Germline-derived CDR1 and CDR2 are ENHRY and SYGVKD. Trimming took off 0 bases at V and 8 bases at J, with 14 bases between the two ends. This CDR3 contains 15 residues. DNA of the CDR3: TGTGCCATCAGTGAGTCGGTTGCGCCTTTAGATGAGCAGTTCTTC. Protein product: CAISESVAPLDEQFF.

The chain combines TRBV19 with TRBJ2-6; D is unclear. CDR1 LNHDA and CDR2 SQIVND come from the germline V gene (reference sequence). Trimming cost V 1 base and J 2 bases, with 6 bases left between them. CDR3 size: 15 residues. The CDR3 coding sequence is TGTGCCAGTAGTATAGGCAACACTGGGGCCAACGTCCTGACTTTC. It specifies CASSIGNTGANVLTF. Filled out from reference TRBV19 and TRBJ2-6, the complete variable domain reads DGGITQSPKYLFRKEGQNVTLSCEQNLNHDAMYWYRQDPGQGLRLIYYSQIVNDFQKGDIAEGYSVSREKKESFPLTVTSAQKNPTAFYLCASSIGNTGANVLTFGAGSRLTVL.

The chain links TRBV28 to TRBJ1-1; D uncertain. The CDR3 spans 14 residues. Germline CDR1 is MDHEN and CDR2 is SYDVKM. Trimming removed 3 bases from V and 0 bases from J, with 8 bases in between. The CDR3 DNA reads as TGTGCCAGCAGTTTGATGCAGATGAACACTGAAGCTTTCTTT. It yields the protein CASSLMQMNTEAFF.

This clone was seen just once. The J gene is TRBJ2-1, the V gene TRBV2; a possible D gene is TRBD1 (6 bases). The CDR3 covers 11 residues. Trimming cost V 6 bases and J 11 bases, with 11 bases left between them. The germline V gene has CDR1 SNHLY and CDR2 FYNNEI. The CDR3 here is CASSEDSQQFF. The CDR3 DNA reads as TGTGCCAGCAGCGAGGACAGTCAGCAGTTCTTC.

The chain joins TRBV11-2 to TRBJ2-1; D gene uncertain. V was trimmed by 3 bases and J by 3 bases, leaving 6 bases between them. Germline V CDR1 and CDR2: SGHAT, FQNNGV. The CDR3 length is 13 residues. The CDR3 here is CASSLENYNEQFF. For the CDR3, the DNA is TGTGCCAGCAGCTTGGAGAACTACAATGAGCAGTTCTTC.

As DNA, the CDR3 is TGCGCCAGCAGCATTCAACCTGGGGGGACTTCCACAGATACGCAGTATTTT. Encoded protein: CASSIQPGGTSTDTQYF. This rearrangement joins TRBV5-1 to TRBJ2-3; the D gene is possibly TRBD2 (6 bases). This CDR3 spans 17 amino acids. Germline V CDR1 and CDR2: SGHRS, YFSETQ. V shed 4 bases and J shed 2 bases, with 20 bases lying between them.

A few counts support this clone. The chain couples TRBV18 to TRBJ1-2; D possibly corresponds to TRBD1 (6 bases). CDR1 KGHSH and CDR2 LQKENI come from the germline V gene. V lost 0 bases, J lost 8 bases, and 19 bases lay in between. The CDR3 totals 16 residues. CDR3 amino acids: CASSPPASRGAQGYTF. CDR3 nucleotides: TGTGCCAGCTCACCACCGGCTTCTCGGGGGGCGCAGGGCTACACCTTC.

This clone was counted between two and nine times. V usage is TRBV6-5 and J usage is TRBJ1-1; TRBD1 is a possible D gene (6 bases). V dropped 5 bases and J dropped 1 base, with 11 bases sitting between them. The CDR3 sequence is 14 residues long. Per germline, CDR1 MNHEY and CDR2 SVGAGI. This CDR3 is CASSPKTGNTEAFF. The DNA of the CDR3 is TGTGCCAGCAGTCCAAAGACAGGGAACACTGAAGCTTTCTTT.

The V gene is TRBV4-1, the J gene TRBJ1-5; weak D call: TRBD1 (6 bases). The CDR3 is made up of 17 amino acids. V lost 2 bases and J 6 bases, leaving 20 bases between the germline ends. Germline V gene sequence: CDR1 MGHRA, CDR2 YSYEKL. CDR3 DNA sequence: TGCGCCAGCAGCCAACTACTACAGGGTCTCGTGGTTCAGCCCCAGCATTTT. It is translated as CASSQLLQGLVVQPQHF.

The chain has TRBV11-1 and TRBJ1-1; D is unclear. From germline, CDR1 is SGHAT and CDR2 FQDESV (reference sequence). The CDR3 extends over 14 amino acids. V was trimmed by 0 bases and J by 4 bases, leaving 9 bases between them. The CDR3 loop is CASSLASRGTEAFF. The CDR3 nucleotides read TGTGCCAGCAGCTTAGCTAGCAGAGGCACTGAAGCTTTCTTT.

This clone was seen only once. The CDR3 bases are TGTGCCAGCAGCTGGGGGGGTAGGGCTGGAAACACCATATATTTT. Protein sequence: CASSWGGRAGNTIYF. The chain recombines TRBV28 with TRBJ1-3; weak D call: TRBD1 (5 bases). V was shortened by 6 bases and J by 2 bases, with 14 bases between the two germline ends. The CDR3 covers 15 residues. Germline-derived CDR1 and CDR2 are MDHEN and SYDVKM.

This CDR3 reads CASSRTGGNPANSPLHF. CDR3 in DNA: TGTGCCAGTAGTCGAACAGGGGGTAATCCTGCCAATTCACCCCTCCACTTT. The chain links TRBV19 to TRBJ1-6; 8 bases map to TRBD1. The junction had 13 bases not matched to a gene; V was cut back by 5 bases and J by 7 bases. This CDR3 is 17 amino acids long. Germline loops: CDR1 LNHDA, CDR2 SQIVND (reference sequence).

The chain is built from TRBV2 and TRBJ1-4; TRBD1 agrees at 10 bases. J lost 2 bases, V lost 5 bases, and 5 bases had no gene match. CDR1 SNHLY and CDR2 FYNNEI come from the germline V gene. This CDR3 is 16 amino acids long. The DNA for the CDR3 is TGTGCCAGCAGTTCGGGACAGGGGAATACTAATGAAAAACTGTTTTTT. Translating gives CASSSGQGNTNEKLFF.

This chain uses TRBV6-4 with TRBJ2-3; 7 nucleotides match TRBD2. This CDR3 is built from 16 residues. Germline CDR1 is MRHNA and CDR2 is SNTAGT. With 2 bases clipped from V and 0 bases from J, the junction kept 5 bases outside the gene matches. The CDR3 protein is CASSDAASGSTDTQYF. The CDR3 DNA reads TGTGCCAGCAGTGACGCGGCTAGCGGTAGCACAGATACGCAGTATTTT.

CDR3 bases: TGCGCCAGCAGCTTGCAGAACACTGAAGCTTTCTTT. It is translated as CASSLQNTEAFF. This sequence joins TRBV5-1 and TRBJ1-1; D is unclear. This CDR3 contains 12 residues. Trimming left V 1 base short and J 1 base short, with 2 bases between. Germline V CDR1 and CDR2: SGHRS, YFSETQ.

The chain employs TRBV10-2 and TRBJ1-6; D might be TRBD1 (5 bases). Trimming removed 7 bases at V and 7 bases at J, with 14 bases between. CDR3 length: 14 amino acids. Germline values: CDR1 WSHSY, CDR2 SAAADI. The CDR3 sequence is CASTLTARNSPLHF. In DNA, the CDR3 is TGCGCCAGCACCCTGACAGCTAGAAATTCACCCCTCCACTTT.

This clone was seen a few times. The rearrangement links TRBV5-1 to TRBJ2-7; TRBD1 might be the D (5 bases). Trimming left V 4 bases short and J 10 bases short, with 18 bases between. CDR1 and CDR2 (germline): SGHRS, YFSETQ. The CDR3 extends over 13 amino acids. The CDR3 here is CASSPHMTALQYF. As DNA, the CDR3 is TGCGCCAGCAGCCCACACATGACAGCTCTACAGTACTTC. Combining the CDR3 with reference TRBV5-1 and TRBJ2-7 gives the whole variable domain KAGVTQTPRYLIKTRGQQVTLSCSPISGHRSVSWYQQTPGQGLQFLFEYFSETQRNKGNFPGRFSGRQFSNSRSEMNVSTLELGDSALYLCASSPHMTALQYFGPGTRLTVT.

This clone was counted between two and nine times. This chain links TRBV18 with TRBJ2-7, with 8 bases lining up with TRBD2. This CDR3 is built from 13 residues. CDR1 is KGHSH and CDR2 is LQKENI in the germline V gene. The J segment lost 6 bases and the V segment lost 6 bases, leaving 7 bases of the junction unmatched. The DNA of the CDR3 is TGTGCCAGCTCGCCGGGACTAGGAATCGAGCAGTACTTC. Residues: CASSPGLGIEQYF.

The chain combines TRBV2 with TRBJ2-2; D gene uncertain. This CDR3 has 17 amino acids. Germline lookup yields CDR1 SNHLY and CDR2 FYNNEI. Trimming took 6 bases from V and 1 from J, leaving 18 bases between them. The CDR3 is CASRAPGLPRNTGELFF. DNA for the CDR3: TGTGCCAGCAGGGCCCCCGGATTGCCTAGGAACACCGGGGAGCTGTTTTTT.

This clone was observed once. The chain couples TRBV7-9 to TRBJ1-6, with 9 bases aligning to TRBD1. After removal of 0 bases from V and 7 bases from J, the junction contained 4 bases not matched to a gene. The CDR3 covers 16 residues. Germline CDR1 SEHNR, CDR2 FQNEAQ (reference sequence). CDR3 in amino acids: CASSLATGTGNSPLHF. For the CDR3, the DNA is TGTGCCAGCAGCTTAGCCACCGGGACAGGGAATTCACCCCTCCACTTT.

The chain uses TRBV18 and TRBJ1-5, with TRBD1 matching 8 bases. The CDR3 covers 17 residues. J was trimmed by 4 bases and V by 3 bases; bases with no gene match: 11. CDR1 KGHSH and CDR2 LQKENI come from the germline V gene. CDR3 sequence reads: CASSPPGQGGGNQPQHF. Here the CDR3 DNA reads TGTGCCAGCTCACCGCCCGGACAGGGAGGGGGTAATCAGCCCCAGCATTTT.

This rearrangement joins TRBV6-4 to TRBJ2-5; 10 bases fit TRBD2. The CDR3 consists of 14 residues. Trimming cost V 6 bases and J 4 bases; bases outside gene matches: 5. Germline assignment: CDR1 MRHNA and CDR2 SNTAGT. In DNA, the CDR3 is TGTGCCAGCAGGAGCGGGGGGGTTCGAGAGACCCAGTACTTC. Translating it yields CASRSGGVRETQYF.

The chain has TRBV5-1 and TRBJ2-3, with D possibly TRBD1 on 5 matching bases. This CDR3 has 14 amino acids. Per the germline V gene, CDR1 is SGHRS and CDR2 is YFSETQ. V was trimmed by 2 bases and J by 4 bases, leaving 11 bases between them. CDR3 protein: CASSFWGGSDTQYF. DNA of the CDR3: TGCGCCAGCAGCTTCTGGGGCGGATCAGATACGCAGTATTTT.

The gene calls are TRBV7-2 and TRBJ2-7, with 9 bases aligning to TRBD1. Germline V CDR1 and CDR2: SGHTA, FQGNSA. This CDR3 is 14 amino acids long. Trimming cost V 7 bases and J 0 bases; bases outside gene matches: 4. This CDR3 is CASTGQGRSYEQYF. CDR3 bases: TGTGCCAGCACAGGACAGGGGCGCTCCTACGAGCAGTACTTC. Combining the CDR3 with reference TRBV7-2 and TRBJ2-7 gives the whole variable domain GAGVSQSPSNKVTEKGKDVELRCDPISGHTALYWYRQSLGQGLEFLIYFQGNSAPDKSGLPSDRFSAERTGGSVSTLTIQRTQQEDSAVYLCASTGQGRSYEQYFGPGTRLTVT.

This chain links TRBV4-3 with TRBJ1-2; D is possibly TRBD1 (6 bases). V dropped 0 bases and J dropped 4 bases, with 27 bases sitting between them. Germline values: CDR1 LGHNA, CDR2 YSLEER. This CDR3 region has 20 residues. CDR3 in amino acids: CASSQEVSQTGLPGVYGYTF. The CDR3 bases are TGCGCCAGCAGCCAAGAGGTTAGCCAAACAGGGCTCCCGGGCGTCTATGGCTACACCTTC.

The rearrangement joins TRBV7-9 to TRBJ1-1; no definite D call. CDR3 size: 13 residues. The V end lost 0 bases, the J end lost 3 bases, and 5 bases lay between the germline ends. CDR1 and CDR2 from the germline V gene are SEHNR and FQNEAQ (reference sequence). This CDR3 is CASSLAAHTEAFF. The CDR3 DNA is TGTGCCAGCAGCTTAGCCGCGCACACTGAAGCTTTCTTT.

This chain links TRBV7-9 with TRBJ2-1; 10 bases match TRBD2. This CDR3 region has 15 residues. The germline CDR1 and CDR2 sequences are SEHNR and FQNEAQ (reference sequence). V was pared by 0 bases and J by 4 bases, with 0 bases of the junction left unmatched. In DNA form, the CDR3 reads TGTGCCAGCAGCTTAGCAGCGGGAGGGTACAATGAGCAGTTCTTC. Encoded protein: CASSLAAGGYNEQFF. The full variable domain, rest sourced from reference TRBV7-9 and TRBJ2-1, is DTGVSQNPRHKITKRGQNVTFRCDPISEHNRLYWYRQTLGQGPEFLTYFQNEAQLEKSRLLSDRFSAERPKGSFSTLEIQRTEQGDSAMYLCASSLAAGGYNEQFFGPGTRLTVL.

The chain employs TRBV6-1 and TRBJ1-2, with a tentative D call TRBD1 (6 bases). Trimming removed 3 bases from V and 4 bases from J, with 12 bases in between. CDR1 is MNHNS and CDR2 is SASEGT in the germline V gene. The CDR3 is made up of 14 amino acids. The CDR3 DNA reads TGTGCCAGCAGTGACGGACAGTTGGTCTATGGCTACACCTTC. As protein: CASSDGQLVYGYTF.